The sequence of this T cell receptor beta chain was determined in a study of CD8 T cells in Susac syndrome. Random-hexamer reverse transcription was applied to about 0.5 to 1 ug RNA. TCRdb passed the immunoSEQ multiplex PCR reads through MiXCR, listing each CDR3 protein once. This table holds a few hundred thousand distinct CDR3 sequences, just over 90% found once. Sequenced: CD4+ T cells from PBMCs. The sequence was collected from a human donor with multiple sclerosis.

CDR3 protein: CASSSRGDSPLHF. Written as DNA, the CDR3 is TGTGCCAGCAGTTCCAGGGGTGATTCACCCCTCCACTTT. V and J are TRBV12-3 or TRBV12-4 and TRBJ1-6, with D possibly TRBD1 on 6 matching bases. The CDR3 is 13 residues long. V was cut by 4 bases and J by 8 bases, with 9 bases left in between.